Listed below are T cell receptor beta chains from one sample, sequenced in a study of OX40 agonist ivuxolimab in advanced cancers. Clones were read by immunoSEQ multiplex PCR, and TCRdb kept only the in-frame ones, dropping some. Of about 90,000 clones in the sample, approximately 90% are singletons; the top ten hold 1.4% to 1.5%. The sample consisted of CD4+ or CD8+ T cells sorted from blood, taken in a trial of the OX40 agonist ivuxolimab. The receptors here all came from an adult with an advanced solid tumor such as melanoma, head and neck, liver or kidney cancer. The CDR3 runs from the conserved cysteine through the conserved F or W. D genes are given only for firm matches. Some rows have no size entry. The others give once, few or many, or a class for an expanded clone.

J: TRBJ2-3; D: -; size: -; V: TRBV11-2; DNA: TGTGCCAGCAGCTTAGATGGGACGGGCAGCACAGATACGCAGTATTTT; CDR3: CASSLDGTGSTDTQYF
J: TRBJ2-7; D: -; size: -; V: TRBV30; DNA: TGTGCCTGGAGTACAGGTCAGGGATCCCGCGAGCAGTACTTC; CDR3: CAWSTGQGSREQYF
J: TRBJ2-1; D: -; size: -; V: TRBV19; DNA: TGTGCCAGTAGTGTAGACGAGGATCAGCAGTTCTTC; CDR3: CASSVDEDQQFF
J: TRBJ2-6; D: -; size: -; V: TRBV18; DNA: TGTGCCAGCTCACCACGAGCAGGGCCCTCTGGGGCCAACGTCCTGACTTTC; CDR3: CASSPRAGPSGANVLTF
J: TRBJ1-1; D: -; size: -; V: TRBV29-1; DNA: TGCAGCGTTGAAGTGGCGGTGAACACTGAAGCTTTCTTT; CDR3: CSVEVAVNTEAFF
J: TRBJ2-7; D: -; size: -; V: TRBV6-6; DNA: TGTGCCAGCAGGGGTTTCTCCGAGCAGTACTTC; CDR3: CASRGFSEQYF
J: TRBJ2-5; D: TRBD2; size: few; V: TRBV15; DNA: TGTGCCACCAGCAGATCTTTCGGGGGGGGTGGTACCCAGTACTTC; CDR3: CATSRSFGGGGTQYF
J: TRBJ1-2; D: TRBD1; size: -; V: TRBV7-9; DNA: TGTGCCAGCAGCCGACAGGGACTGGATGGCTACACCTTC; CDR3: CASSRQGLDGYTF
J: TRBJ1-1; D: -; size: -; V: TRBV5-1; DNA: TGCGCCAGCAGCCCGGGGGACCTGAACACTGAAGCTTTCTTT; CDR3: CASSPGDLNTEAFF
J: TRBJ2-1; D: TRBD1; size: few; V: TRBV11-3; DNA: TGTGCCAGCAGCTTAGTCGGGACAGGGGATAATGAGCAGTTCTTC; CDR3: CASSLVGTGDNEQFF
J: TRBJ2-7; D: -; size: -; V: TRBV5-1; DNA: TGCGCCAGCAGCTGGGAGGGAGGGGGCTTCACCTACGAGCAGTACTTC; CDR3: CASSWEGGGFTYEQYF
J: TRBJ1-5; D: -; size: few; V: TRBV2; DNA: TGTGCCAGCAGTGAGGGACCTAATCAGCCCCAGCATTTT; CDR3: CASSEGPNQPQHF
J: TRBJ2-7; D: -; size: -; V: TRBV6-5; DNA: TGTGCCAGCAGGAGCTCCTACGAGCAGTACTTC; CDR3: CASRSSYEQYF
J: TRBJ2-7; D: TRBD1; size: -; V: TRBV10-1; DNA: TGCGCCAGCAGTGAGTCGTCCGGGACAGGGTCCTACGAGCAGTACTTC; CDR3: CASSESSGTGSYEQYF
J: TRBJ2-7; D: TRBD2; size: -; V: TRBV7-2; DNA: TGTGCCAGCAGACCCCTAGCGGGGGGCCACGAGCAGTACTTC; CDR3: CASRPLAGGHEQYF
J: TRBJ2-7; D: -; size: -; V: TRBV7-2; DNA: TGTGCCAGCAGCTTAGTCTATCGCGAGCAGTACTTC; CDR3: CASSLVYREQYF
J: TRBJ1-1; D: -; size: few; V: TRBV28; DNA: TGTGCCAGCAGTTTAGGAGGGGTCACTGAAGCTTTCTTT; CDR3: CASSLGGVTEAFF
J: TRBJ1-1; D: -; size: -; V: TRBV6-5; DNA: TGTGCCAGCAGTTTGGCTTCGGGGGGGCGTAAAACTGAAGCTTTCTTT; CDR3: CASSLASGGRKTEAFF
J: TRBJ2-3; D: TRBD2; size: -; V: TRBV2; DNA: TGTGCCAGCAATACTCAGCGGGGGATAGATACGCAGTATTTT; CDR3: CASNTQRGIDTQYF
J: TRBJ1-2; D: -; size: -; V: TRBV27; DNA: TGTGCCAGCAGCGACAAGAGTTATGGCTACACCTTC; CDR3: CASSDKSYGYTF
J: TRBJ2-6; D: -; size: -; V: TRBV6-1; DNA: TGTGCCAGCAGGCAGGGAGCTGGGGCCAACGTCCTGACTTTC; CDR3: CASRQGAGANVLTF
J: TRBJ2-1; D: -; size: -; V: TRBV30; DNA: TGTGCCTGGAGTGTAAAAGCGGGTCAATACAATGAGCAGTTCTTC; CDR3: CAWSVKAGQYNEQFF
J: TRBJ2-1; D: TRBD2; size: once; V: TRBV6-1; DNA: TGTGCCAGCGTCGGGAGGGCGGCGTACAATGAGCAGTTCTTC; CDR3: CASVGRAAYNEQFF
J: TRBJ2-2; D: TRBD2; size: -; V: TRBV7-2; DNA: TGTGCCAGCAGCCCCGGTATAGCGGGGGGGAACACCGGGGAGCTGTTTTTT; CDR3: CASSPGIAGGNTGELFF
J: TRBJ2-7; D: TRBD2; size: -; V: TRBV14; DNA: TGTGCCAGCAGCCCCTCCGGGACTAGTTACTACGAGCAGTACTTC; CDR3: CASSPSGTSYYEQYF
J: TRBJ2-7; D: -; size: -; V: TRBV5-6; DNA: TGTGCCAGCAGCTCGGTTGGGGGACCAACCCGGTACGAGCAGTACTTC; CDR3: CASSSVGGPTRYEQYF
J: TRBJ1-2; D: -; size: -; V: TRBV10-3; DNA: TGTGCCATCGAGAGAGGAGATAACTATGGCTACACCTTC; CDR3: CAIERGDNYGYTF
J: TRBJ1-1; D: -; size: -; V: TRBV7-2; DNA: TGTGCCAGCAGCCCGGACGGGGGGGGATCAGCTTTCTTT; CDR3: CASSPDGGGSAFF
J: TRBJ1-1; D: -; size: -; V: TRBV6-4; DNA: TGTGCCAGCAGTTGGACAGAGAACACTGAAGCTTTCTTT; CDR3: CASSWTENTEAFF
J: TRBJ2-7; D: -; size: -; V: TRBV2; DNA: TGTGCCACAAAGGAGAGGGGAACGCGTAGCCACGAGCAGTACTTC; CDR3: CATKERGTRSHEQYF
J: TRBJ2-5; D: TRBD1; size: -; V: TRBV10-3; DNA: TGTGCCATCAGAGGACAGGGGGGAGCGGAGACCCAGTACTTC; CDR3: CAIRGQGGAETQYF
J: TRBJ2-1; D: TRBD2; size: -; V: TRBV27; DNA: TGTGCCAGCAGTTTGCAGGGACTAGCGAGAGAGCCGCAGTTCTTC; CDR3: CASSLQGLAREPQFF
J: TRBJ1-3; D: -; size: -; V: TRBV5-1; DNA: TGCGCCAGCAGCGCCCGCGACTCCGCTCAAGGCTCTGGAAACACCATATATTTT; CDR3: CASSARDSAQGSGNTIYF
J: TRBJ2-2; D: -; size: -; V: TRBV9; DNA: TGTGCCAGCAGCGTAGCGCCCCTTGGGCTTTTCGCGAACACCGGGGAGCTGTTTTTT; CDR3: CASSVAPLGLFANTGELFF
J: TRBJ2-1; D: TRBD2; size: -; V: TRBV30; DNA: TGTGCCTGGAGCGGGATGGGACTAGCGGAGTACAATGAGCAGTTCTTC; CDR3: CAWSGMGLAEYNEQFF
J: TRBJ1-5; D: TRBD1; size: -; V: TRBV19; DNA: TGTGCCAGTAGTACCTTACAGGGGGTAGGGGATCAGCCCCAGCATTTT; CDR3: CASSTLQGVGDQPQHF